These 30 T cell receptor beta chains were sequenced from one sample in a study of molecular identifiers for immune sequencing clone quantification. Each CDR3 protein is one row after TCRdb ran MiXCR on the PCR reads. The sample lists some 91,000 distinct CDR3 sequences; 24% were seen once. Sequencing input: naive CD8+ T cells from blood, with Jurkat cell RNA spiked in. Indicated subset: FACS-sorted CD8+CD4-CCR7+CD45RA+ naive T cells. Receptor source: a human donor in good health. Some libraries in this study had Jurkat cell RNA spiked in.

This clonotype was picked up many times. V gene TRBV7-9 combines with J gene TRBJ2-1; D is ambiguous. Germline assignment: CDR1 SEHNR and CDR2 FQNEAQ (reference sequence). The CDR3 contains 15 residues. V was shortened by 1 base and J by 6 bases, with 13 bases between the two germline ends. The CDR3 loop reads CASSLVGPAANEQFF. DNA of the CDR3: TGTGCCAGCAGCTTAGTAGGGCCGGCTGCCAATGAGCAGTTCTTC.

CDR3 coding DNA: TGTGCCAGCAGCCCCGTCCCCTACAATGAGCAGTTCTTC. Translated, it gives CASSPVPYNEQFF. The J gene is TRBJ2-1, the V gene TRBV14; D not certain. The CDR3 totals 13 residues. Trimming shortened V by 4 bases and J by 2 bases, and 6 bases separated the two germline ends. Germline CDR1 is SGHDN and CDR2 is FVKESK.

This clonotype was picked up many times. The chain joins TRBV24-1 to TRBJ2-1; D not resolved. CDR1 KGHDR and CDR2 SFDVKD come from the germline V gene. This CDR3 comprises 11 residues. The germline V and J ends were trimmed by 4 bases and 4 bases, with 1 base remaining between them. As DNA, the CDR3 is TGTGCCACCAGTGAGTACAATGAGCAGTTCTTC. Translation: CATSEYNEQFF.

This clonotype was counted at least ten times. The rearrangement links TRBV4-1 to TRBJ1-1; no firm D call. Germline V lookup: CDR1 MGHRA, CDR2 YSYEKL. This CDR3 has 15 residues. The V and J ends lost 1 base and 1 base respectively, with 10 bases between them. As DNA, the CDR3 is TGCGCCAGCAGCCAAGTCTTTCAGCAGAACACTGAAGCTTTCTTT. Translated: CASSQVFQQNTEAFF.

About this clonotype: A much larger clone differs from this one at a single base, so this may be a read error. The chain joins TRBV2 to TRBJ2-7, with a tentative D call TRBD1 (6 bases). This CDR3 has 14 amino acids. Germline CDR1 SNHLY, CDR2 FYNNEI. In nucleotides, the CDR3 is TGTGCCTGCAGTCAGGACAGTTTGCGGCTCGAGCAGTACTTC. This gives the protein CACSQDSLRLEQYF. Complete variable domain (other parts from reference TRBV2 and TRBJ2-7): EPEVTQTPSHQVTQMGQEVILRCVPISNHLYFYWYRQILGQKVEFLVSFYNNEISEKSEIFDDQFSVERPDGSNFTLKIRSTKLEDSAMYFCACSQDSLRLEQYFGPGTRLTVT.

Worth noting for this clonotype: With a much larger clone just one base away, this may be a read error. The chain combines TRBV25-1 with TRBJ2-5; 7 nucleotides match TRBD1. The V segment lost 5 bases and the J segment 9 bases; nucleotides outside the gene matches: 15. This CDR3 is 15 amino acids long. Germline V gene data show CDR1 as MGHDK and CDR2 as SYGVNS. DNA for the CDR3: TGTGCCAGCAGTCCTTGGGTCGACAGGGCGGAGGCCCAGTACTTC. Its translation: CASSPWVDRAEAQYF.

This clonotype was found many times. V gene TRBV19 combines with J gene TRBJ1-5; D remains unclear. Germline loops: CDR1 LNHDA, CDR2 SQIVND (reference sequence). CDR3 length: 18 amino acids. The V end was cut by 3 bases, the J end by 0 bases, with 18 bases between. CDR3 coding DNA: TGTGCCAGTAGTATCGCGCTCTCTATTAACCCTAGCAATCAGCCCCAGCATTTT. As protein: CASSIALSINPSNQPQHF.

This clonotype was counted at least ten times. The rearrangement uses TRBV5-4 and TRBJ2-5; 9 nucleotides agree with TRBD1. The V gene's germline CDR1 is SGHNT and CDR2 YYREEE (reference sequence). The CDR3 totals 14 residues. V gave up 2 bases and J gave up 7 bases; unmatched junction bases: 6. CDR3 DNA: TGTGCCAGCAGCTTATGGGGACAGGGTGGGACCCAGTACTTC. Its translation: CASSLWGQGGTQYF.

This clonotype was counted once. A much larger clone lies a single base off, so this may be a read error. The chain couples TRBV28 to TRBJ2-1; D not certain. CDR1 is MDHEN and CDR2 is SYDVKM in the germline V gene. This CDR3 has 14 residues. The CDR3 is CASSLTGSYNEQLF. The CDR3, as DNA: TGTGCCAGCAGTTTAACTGGAAGCTACAATGAGCAGCTCTTC. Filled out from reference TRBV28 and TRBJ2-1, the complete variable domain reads DVKVTQSSRYLVKRTGEKVFLECVQDMDHENMFWYRQDPGLGLRLIYFSYDVKMKEKGDIPEGYSVSREKKERFSLILESASTNQTSMYLCASSLTGSYNEQLFGPGTRLTVL.

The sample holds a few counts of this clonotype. The chain's CDR3 is CASSLATGSVGFKDTQYF. CDR3 sequence (DNA): TGTGCCAGCAGCTTGGCCACGGGTTCGGTTGGTTTCAAGGATACGCAGTATTTT. The chain recombines TRBV5-8 with TRBJ2-3; no clear D. The CDR3 sequence is 18 residues long. Germline-derived CDR1 and CDR2 are SGHTS and YDEGEE. V was shortened by 0 bases and J by 6 bases, with 23 bases between the two germline ends.

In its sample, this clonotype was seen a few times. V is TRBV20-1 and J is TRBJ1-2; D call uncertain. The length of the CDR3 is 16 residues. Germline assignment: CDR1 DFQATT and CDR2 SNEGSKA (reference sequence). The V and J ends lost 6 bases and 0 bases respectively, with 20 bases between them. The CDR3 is CSASPPLEGSNYGYTF. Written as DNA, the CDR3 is TGCAGTGCCTCACCCCCCCTAGAGGGATCTAACTATGGCTACACCTTC.

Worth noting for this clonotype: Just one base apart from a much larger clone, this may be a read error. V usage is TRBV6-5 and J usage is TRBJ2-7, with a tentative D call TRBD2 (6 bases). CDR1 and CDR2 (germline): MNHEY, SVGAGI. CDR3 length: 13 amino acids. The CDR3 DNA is TGTGCCAGCAGTACGCGGGGTACCTACGTGCAGTACTTC. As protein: CASSTRGTYVQYF.

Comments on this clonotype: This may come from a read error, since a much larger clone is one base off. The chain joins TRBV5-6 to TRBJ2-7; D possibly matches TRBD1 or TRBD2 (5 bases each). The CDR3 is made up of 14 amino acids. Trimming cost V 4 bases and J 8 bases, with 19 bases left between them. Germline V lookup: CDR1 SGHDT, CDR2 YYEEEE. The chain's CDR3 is CASSRGARPYKQYF. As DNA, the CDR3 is TGTGCCAGCAGCAGAGGGGCCAGGCCGTACAAGCAGTACTTC.

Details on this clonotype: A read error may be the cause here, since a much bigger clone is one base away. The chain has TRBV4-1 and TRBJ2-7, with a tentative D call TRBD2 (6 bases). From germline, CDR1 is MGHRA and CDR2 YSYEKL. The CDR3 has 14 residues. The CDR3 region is CAGSQVGGPREQYF. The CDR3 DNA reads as TGCGCCGGCAGCCAAGTGGGAGGACCCAGGGAGCAGTACTTC.

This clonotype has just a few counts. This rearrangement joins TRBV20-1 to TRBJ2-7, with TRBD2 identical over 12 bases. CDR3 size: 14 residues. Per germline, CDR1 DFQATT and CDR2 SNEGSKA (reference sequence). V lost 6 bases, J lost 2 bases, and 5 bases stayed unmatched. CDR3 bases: TGCAGTGCCAAAGGACTAGCGGGGACCTACGAGCAGTACTTC. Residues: CSAKGLAGTYEQYF.

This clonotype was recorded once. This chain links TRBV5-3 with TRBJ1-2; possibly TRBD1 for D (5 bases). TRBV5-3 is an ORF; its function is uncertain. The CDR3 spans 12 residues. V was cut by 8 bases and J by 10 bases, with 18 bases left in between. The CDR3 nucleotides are TGTGCCAGCAGTCTGGGGCTTAACTTCTACACCTTC. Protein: CASSLGLNFYTF.

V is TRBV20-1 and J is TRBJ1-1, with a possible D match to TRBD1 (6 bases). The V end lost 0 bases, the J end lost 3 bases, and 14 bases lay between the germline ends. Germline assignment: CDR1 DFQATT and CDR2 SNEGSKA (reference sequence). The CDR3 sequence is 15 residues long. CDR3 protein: CSARDLGAIYTEAFF. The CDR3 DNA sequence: TGCAGTGCTAGAGATTTGGGGGCCATTTACACTGAAGCTTTCTTT.

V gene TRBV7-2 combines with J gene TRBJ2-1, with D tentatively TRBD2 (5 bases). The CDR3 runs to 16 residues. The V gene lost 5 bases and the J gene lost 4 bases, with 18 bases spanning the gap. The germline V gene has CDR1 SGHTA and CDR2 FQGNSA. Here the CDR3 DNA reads TGTGCCAGCAGCCGGGGTCCCCAACTACCTTACAATGAGCAGTTCTTC. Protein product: CASSRGPQLPYNEQFF.

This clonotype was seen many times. The CDR3 region has the DNA TGTGCCAGCAGCTTACCAATGAGCACTGAAGCTTTCTTT. Translated, it gives CASSLPMSTEAFF. The chain joins TRBV7-9 to TRBJ1-1; no definite D call. The V and J ends lost 2 bases and 4 bases respectively, with 8 bases between them. This CDR3 is 13 amino acids long. Germline V gene data show CDR1 as SEHNR and CDR2 as FQNEAQ (reference sequence).

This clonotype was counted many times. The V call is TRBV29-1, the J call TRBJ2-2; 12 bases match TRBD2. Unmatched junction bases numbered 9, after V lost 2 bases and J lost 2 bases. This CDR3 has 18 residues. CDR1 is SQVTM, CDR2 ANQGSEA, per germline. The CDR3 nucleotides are TGCAGCGTTGAATCGTCTGGGGGACTAGCGGGCAACACCGGGGAGCTGTTTTTT. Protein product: CSVESSGGLAGNTGELFF.

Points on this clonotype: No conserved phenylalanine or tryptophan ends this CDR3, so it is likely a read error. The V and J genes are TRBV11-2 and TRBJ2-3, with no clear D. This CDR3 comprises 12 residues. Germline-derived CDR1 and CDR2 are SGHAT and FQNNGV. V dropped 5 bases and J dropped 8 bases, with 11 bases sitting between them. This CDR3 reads CASSVSAATQYV. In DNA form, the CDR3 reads TGTGCCAGCAGCGTCAGCGCAGCTACGCAGTATGTT.

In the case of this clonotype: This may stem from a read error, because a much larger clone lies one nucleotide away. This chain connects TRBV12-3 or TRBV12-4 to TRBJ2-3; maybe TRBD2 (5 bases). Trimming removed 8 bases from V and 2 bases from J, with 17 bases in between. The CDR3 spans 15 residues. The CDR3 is CASCNYSGYTDTQYF. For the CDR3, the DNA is TGTGCCAGCTGTAATTACAGCGGCTACACAGATACGCAGTATTTT.

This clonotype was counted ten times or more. The CDR3 here is CASSLANGREEKLFF. CDR3 DNA: TGTGCCAGCAGCTTAGCGAACGGTAGAGAAGAAAAACTGTTTTTT. The chain employs TRBV7-9 and TRBJ1-4; D gene uncertain. The V end was cut by 0 bases, the J end by 8 bases, with 13 bases between. The germline CDR1 and CDR2 sequences are SEHNR and FQNEAQ (reference sequence). This CDR3 comprises 15 residues.

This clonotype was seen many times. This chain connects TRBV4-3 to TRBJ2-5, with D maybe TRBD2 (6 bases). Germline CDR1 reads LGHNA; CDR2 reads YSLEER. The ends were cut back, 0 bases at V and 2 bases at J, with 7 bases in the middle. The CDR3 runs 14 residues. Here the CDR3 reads CASSQERGQETQYF. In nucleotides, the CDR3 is TGCGCCAGCAGCCAAGAGCGGGGTCAAGAGACCCAGTACTTC.

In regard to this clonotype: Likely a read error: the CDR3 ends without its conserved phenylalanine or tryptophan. The CDR3 loop reads CASSPGTAYGYTL. The DNA of the CDR3 is TGCGCCAGCAGCCCCGGGACAGCCTATGGCTACACCCTC. V is TRBV4-3 and J is TRBJ1-2; 7 bases align to TRBD1. Germline V gene sequence: CDR1 LGHNA, CDR2 YSLEER. V was pared by 4 bases and J by 4 bases, with 3 bases of the junction left unmatched. The CDR3 is made up of 13 amino acids.

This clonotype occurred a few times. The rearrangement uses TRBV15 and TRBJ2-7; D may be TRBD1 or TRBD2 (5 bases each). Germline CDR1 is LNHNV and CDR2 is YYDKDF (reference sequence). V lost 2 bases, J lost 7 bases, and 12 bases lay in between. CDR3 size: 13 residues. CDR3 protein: CATSRSGTLEQYF. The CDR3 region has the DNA TGTGCCACCAGCAGATCCGGGACCCTTGAGCAGTACTTC.

The CDR3 loop is CASRLTGNTEAFF. CDR3 nucleotides: TGTGCCAGCAGGCTGACAGGGAACACTGAAGCTTTCTTT. The chain employs TRBV28 and TRBJ1-1, with D maybe TRBD1 (6 bases). Germline CDR1 MDHEN, CDR2 SYDVKM. There are 13 residues in the CDR3. V lost 6 bases and J 1 base, leaving 9 bases between the germline ends.

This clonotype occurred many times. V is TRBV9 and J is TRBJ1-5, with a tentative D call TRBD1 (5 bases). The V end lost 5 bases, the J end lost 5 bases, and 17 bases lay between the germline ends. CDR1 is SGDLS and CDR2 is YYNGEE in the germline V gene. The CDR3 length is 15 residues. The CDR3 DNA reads TGTGCCAGCAGTAGTTCGGGGGTTCCGGATCAGCCCCAGCATTTT. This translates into CASSSSGVPDQPQHF.

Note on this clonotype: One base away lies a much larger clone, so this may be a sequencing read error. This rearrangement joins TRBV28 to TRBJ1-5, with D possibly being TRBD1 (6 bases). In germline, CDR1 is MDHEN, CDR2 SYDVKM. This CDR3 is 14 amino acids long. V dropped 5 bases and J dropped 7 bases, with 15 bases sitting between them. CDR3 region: CASSLRGRGQPQHF. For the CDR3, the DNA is TGTGCCAGCAGTCTTCGGGGGCGAGGGCAGCCCCAGCATTTT.

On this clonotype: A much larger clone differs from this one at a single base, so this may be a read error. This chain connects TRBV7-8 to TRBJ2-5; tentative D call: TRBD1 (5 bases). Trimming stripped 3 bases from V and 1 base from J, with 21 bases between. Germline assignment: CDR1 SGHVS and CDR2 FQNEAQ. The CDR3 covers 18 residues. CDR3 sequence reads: CASSLMSVQTDGQETQYF. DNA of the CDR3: TGTGCCAGCAGCTTGATGTCGGTTCAGACAGACGGCCAAGAGACCCAGTACTTC.